This T cell receptor beta chain emerged from a study of cytomegalovirus exposure and HLA in healthy donors. Study-wide context: An early release of data contained roughly 90 million unique TCRs, which came from HLA-typed donors. Study conclusions and caveats: Presence/absence analyses assumed roughly uniform sequencing depth across donors, which may not hold. Analysis performed later showed TCR beta chains linked to HLA being more clonally expanded than equally common others. HLA restriction was apparent for most CMV-associated TCR beta chains in a later analysis.

Primers: 60 Vbeta forward and 13 Jbeta reverse. Sequencing used immunoSEQ multiplex PCR; TCRdb keeps in-frame clones, though not all of them. Among 270,000 or so clones, around 86% were seen once, and the ten largest hold around 3.7%. Notes on this clone: The antigen remains unidentified.

This CDR3 has 15 amino acids. Germline loops: CDR1 SGHRS, CDR2 YFSETQ. The sequencing input was PBMCs. This sequence was found in a man aged 40-50 years in good health and CMV-seropositive. The chain couples TRBV5-1 to TRBJ2-5; 13 nucleotides line up with TRBD2. The J call is uncertain, as TRBJ2-7 better fits the DNA end. CDR3 DNA: TGCGCCAGCAGCCGGGGGACTAGCGGGACCTACGAGCAGTACTTC. This sequence encodes CASSRGTSGTYEQYF.